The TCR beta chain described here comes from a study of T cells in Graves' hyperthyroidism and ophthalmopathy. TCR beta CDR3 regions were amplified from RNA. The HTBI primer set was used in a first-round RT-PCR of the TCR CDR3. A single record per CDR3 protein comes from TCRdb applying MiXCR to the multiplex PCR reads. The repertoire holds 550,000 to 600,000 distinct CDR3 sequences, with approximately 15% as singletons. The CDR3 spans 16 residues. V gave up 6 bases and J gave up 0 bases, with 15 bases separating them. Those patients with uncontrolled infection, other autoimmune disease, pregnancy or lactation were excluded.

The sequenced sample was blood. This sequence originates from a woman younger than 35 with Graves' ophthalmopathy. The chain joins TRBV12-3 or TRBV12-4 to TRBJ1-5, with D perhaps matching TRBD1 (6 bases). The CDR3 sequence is CASRGGGAYSNQPQHF. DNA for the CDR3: TGTGCCAGCAGGGGGGGGGGGGCTTATAGCAATCAGCCCCAGCATTTT.